This T cell receptor beta chain was identified during a study of beta chain features in type 1 diabetes. The CDR3 contains 14 residues. Germline loops: CDR1 MNHEY, CDR2 SVGAGI. The V segment lost 6 bases and the J segment 5 bases; nucleotides outside the gene matches: 9. Study results and caveats: The naive, central memory and Treg TCRB repertoires of patients appeared to be more similar to one another than those of healthy donors. Among type 1 diabetes patients, VDJ junctions had fewer insertions and more deletions.

Sorting produced populations that all topped 98% purity. TCRB transcripts that were expressed got sequenced, as all of the isolated RNA had been reverse transcribed. Sequencing used immunoSEQ multiplex PCR; TCRdb keeps in-frame clones, though not all of them. The sample yields around 170,000 clones, less than 9.5% seen once. This clone was detected a few times. Its target is not known. The material sequenced was central memory CD4+ T cells from blood. This clonotype was obtained from a woman aged 18-29 years in good health. The chain has TRBV6-5 and TRBJ2-7, with 8 bases identical to TRBD2. The CDR3: CASSREGLRNEQYF. The CDR3 coding sequence is TGTGCCAGCAGCCGGGAGGGCCTAAGGAACGAGCAGTACTTC.